This T cell receptor beta chain comes out of a study of CD8+ T cells in alopecia areata. General study findings and limits: Expanded CD8+ clones among the top 100, and scalp clonality, were significantly decreased by tofacitinib. For lesional scalp, especially alopecia totalis/universalis, clonality was higher than in normal scalp.

RNA extraction was followed by reverse transcription into cDNA, which acted as the sequencing template. The repertoire was sequenced with immunoSEQ multiplex PCR; TCRdb's copy has only in-frame clones and lacks some. The sample records about 200,000 clones, about 60% being singletons. V lost 4 bases to trimming and J lost 5 bases, with 11 bases between them. CDR3 length: 13 residues. Germline V gene sequence: CDR1 MNHEY, CDR2 SVGAGI. In the case of this clone: Its antigen is not known.

Treatment given: oral pan-JAK inhibitor, 5-10 mg twice daily. The study team obtained lesional scalp punch biopsies and peripheral blood from alopecia areata patients. Material: CD4+ T cells sorted from blood, obtained at week 4, from a patient treated with tofacitinib. The TCR comes from a human donor with alopecia areata. The V gene is TRBV6-5, the J gene TRBJ1-1; D is ambiguous. CDR3 region: CASSSTTLTEAFF. The CDR3 DNA reads as TGTGCCAGCAGTTCTACGACGTTAACTGAAGCTTTCTTT.